This TCR beta chain was obtained from a study of vaccination and CD4 T cells after COVID-19. Whole-study findings and limits: Spike mono-reactivity was the property of 304 of 307 vaccine-specific clones in convalescent patients.

This clonotype appeared a few times. Its target is unknown. At the Johns Hopkins FTIC core, DNA taken from cultured CD4+ T cells was sequenced by way of the Oncomine TCR Beta short-read assay. Scientists extracted genomic DNA from CD4+ T cells grown in culture. TCRdb called the PCR reads again in MiXCR, with one record for every CDR3 protein. The data hold 10,000 to 15,000 distinct CDR3 sequences, with approximately 74% observed a single time. V was pared by 0 bases and J by 8 bases, with 16 bases between. Germline V gene lookup returns CDR1 LNHNV and CDR2 YYDKDF (reference sequence). This CDR3 has 15 residues. The treatment: approximately nine-day PBMC culture with coronavirus spike peptide pools or control peptides (ViraFEST assay). No prior SARS-CoV-2 infection occurred in healthy vaccine recipients, per negative nucleocapsid antibodies before and after vaccination.

The V and J genes are TRBV15 and TRBJ1-2; D is possibly TRBD1 (6 bases). The sequence derives from a human donor who received a COVID-19 vaccine. Here the sequenced sample was CD4+ T cells from blood, cultured in vitro, taken after SARS-CoV-2 vaccination. The CDR3 sequence is CATSRDRIQGGGYTF. In DNA, the CDR3 is TGTGCCACCAGCAGAGATCGCATACAGGGAGGGGGCTACACCTTC.